These 2 T cell receptor beta chains came from one sample sequenced in a study of CD8+CD57+ T cells in acquired aplastic anemia. The template used for profiling TCR beta VDJ and CDR3 was genomic DNA. TCRdb passed the reads through MiXCR, listing each CDR3 protein once. The sample holds around 500,000 distinct CDR3 sequences; 25% to 40% are singletons and the top ten take roughly 0.89%. Selection for sequencing was limited to patients who had shown CD8+CD57+ cell expansion by flow cytometry. Sequenced material: sorted CD4+, CD8+, or CD8+CD57+ T cells (not recorded which) from PBMCs. These receptors were collected from a human donor with aplastic anemia.

V is TRBV30 and J is TRBJ2-7; no definite D call. The CDR3 is made up of 13 amino acids. The V end lost 0 bases, the J end lost 7 bases, and 13 bases lay between the germline ends. Germline CDR1 and CDR2: GTSNPN and SVGIG (reference sequence). CDR3 residues: CAWSVGQVGEQYF. The CDR3 coding sequence is TGTGCCTGGAGTGTAGGGCAGGTAGGAGAGCAGTACTTC.

This clonotype was counted a few times. V gene TRBV5-1 combines with J gene TRBJ1-1; D is perhaps TRBD1 (6 bases). The CDR3 runs 14 residues. Germline values: CDR1 SGHRS, CDR2 YFSETQ. The V end lost 3 bases, the J end lost 5 bases, and 14 bases lay between the germline ends. CDR3 in DNA: TGCGCCAGCAGCTGGTCAGGGGTGGGAACTGAAGCTTTCTTT. Protein product: CASSWSGVGTEAFF.